This T cell receptor (beta chain) was found in a study of graft-versus-host responses after intestinal transplantation. The germline gives CDR1 MNHNY, CDR2 SVGAGI (reference sequence). The CDR3 spans 14 residues. V shed 6 bases and J 8 bases; nucleotides not matched to a gene: 7. Libraries were prepared by immunoSEQ multiplex PCR; TCRdb keeps only in-frame clonotypes and omits some of them. This repertoire shows about 88,000 clones, roughly nine tenths found once; its top ten account for 0.11%. A word on this clone: Its target is unknown.

The TCR originated in a human donor who received an intestinal transplant. The sequenced sample was unstimulated CD4+ T cells sorted from spleen or lymph node cells, obtained before intestinal transplant. The rearrangement uses TRBV6-6 and TRBJ1-4, with 9 bases that match TRBD1. CDR3 in amino acids: CASSLQGAREKLFF. The CDR3 bases are TGTGCCAGCAGCCTACAGGGGGCGCGGGAAAAACTGTTTTTT.